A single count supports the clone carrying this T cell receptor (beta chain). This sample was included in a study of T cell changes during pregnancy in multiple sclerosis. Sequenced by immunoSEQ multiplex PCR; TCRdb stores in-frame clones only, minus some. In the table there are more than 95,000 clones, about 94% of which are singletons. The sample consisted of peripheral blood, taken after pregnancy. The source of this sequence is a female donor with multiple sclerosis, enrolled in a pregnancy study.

The CDR3 here is CSARVDYGYTF. In DNA, the CDR3 is TGCAGTGCTAGGGTAGACTATGGCTACACCTTC. The chain combines TRBV20-1 with TRBJ1-2; D remains ambiguous. Per germline, CDR1 DFQATT and CDR2 SNEGSKA (reference sequence). Trimming removed 3 bases from V and 3 bases from J, with 5 bases in between. The CDR3 totals 11 residues.